This T cell receptor (beta chain) was captured in a study of blood T cell repertoires in COVID-19. Background on the study: Specimens from acute and convalescent COVID-19 originated in the United States, Italy and Spain.

Authors' methods: Reference gene primer amplification gave nucleated cell count estimates. TCRdb's copy holds only in-frame clones and misses some; the assay was immunoSEQ multiplex PCR. That table gives V, J and clone size, and the DNA gave D and trimming. Of over 65,000 clones detected, 90% appear once; the ten largest clones hold about 7%. The sequence derives from a human donor in a cohort sampled during active COVID-19. Sequencing input: peripheral blood.

The CDR3 here is CASSQGQGRTDTQYF. CDR3 bases: TGTGCCAGCAGCCAGGGACAGGGCCGCACAGATACGCAGTATTTT. This chain connects TRBV3-1 (or the pseudogene TRBV3-2) to TRBJ2-3, with TRBD1 identical over 9 bases. Losses at the gene ends were 3 bases for V and 1 base for J; bases not matched to a gene: 2. Germline CDR1 and CDR2: LGHDT and YNNKEL (reference sequence). The CDR3 runs 15 residues.